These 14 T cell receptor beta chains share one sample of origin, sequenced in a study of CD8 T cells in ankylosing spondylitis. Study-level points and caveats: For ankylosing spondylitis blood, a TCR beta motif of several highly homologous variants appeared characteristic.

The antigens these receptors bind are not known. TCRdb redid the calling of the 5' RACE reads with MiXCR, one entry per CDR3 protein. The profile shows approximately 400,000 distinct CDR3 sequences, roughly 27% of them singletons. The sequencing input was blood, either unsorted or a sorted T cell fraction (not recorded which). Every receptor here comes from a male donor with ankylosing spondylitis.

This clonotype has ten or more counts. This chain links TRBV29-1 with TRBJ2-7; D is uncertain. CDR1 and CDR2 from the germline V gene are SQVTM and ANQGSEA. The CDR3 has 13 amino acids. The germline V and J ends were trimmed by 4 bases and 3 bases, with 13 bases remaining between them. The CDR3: CSVVGQEIYEQYF. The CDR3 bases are TGCAGCGTTGTCGGGCAGGAGATCTACGAGCAGTACTTC.

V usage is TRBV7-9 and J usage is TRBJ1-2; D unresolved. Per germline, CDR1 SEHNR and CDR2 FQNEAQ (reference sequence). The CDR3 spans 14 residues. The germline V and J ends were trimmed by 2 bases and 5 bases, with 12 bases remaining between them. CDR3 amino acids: CASSLSEKTYGYTF. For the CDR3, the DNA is TGTGCCAGCAGCTTATCCGAGAAGACATATGGCTACACCTTC.

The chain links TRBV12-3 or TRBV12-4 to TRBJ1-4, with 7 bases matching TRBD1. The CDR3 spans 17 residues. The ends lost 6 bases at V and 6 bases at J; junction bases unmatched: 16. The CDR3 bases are TGTGCCAGCAGGCCCCGGACAGGCGGGGGGATAGATGAAAAACTGTTTTTT. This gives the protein CASRPRTGGGIDEKLFF.

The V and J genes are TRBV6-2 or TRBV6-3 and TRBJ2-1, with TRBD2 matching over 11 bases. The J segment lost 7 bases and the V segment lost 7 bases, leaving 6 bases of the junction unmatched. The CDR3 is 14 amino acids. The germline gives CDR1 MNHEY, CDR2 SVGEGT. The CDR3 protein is CASIEGLAVNEQFF. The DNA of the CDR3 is TGTGCCAGCATTGAGGGACTAGCGGTTAATGAGCAGTTCTTC.

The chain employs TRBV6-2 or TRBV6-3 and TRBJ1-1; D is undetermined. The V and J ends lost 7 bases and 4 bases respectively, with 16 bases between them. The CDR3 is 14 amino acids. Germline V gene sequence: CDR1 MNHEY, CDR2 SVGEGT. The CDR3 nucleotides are TGTGCCAGCACCCCCCGGGCAGCTACCACTGAAGCTTTCTTT. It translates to CASTPRAATTEAFF.

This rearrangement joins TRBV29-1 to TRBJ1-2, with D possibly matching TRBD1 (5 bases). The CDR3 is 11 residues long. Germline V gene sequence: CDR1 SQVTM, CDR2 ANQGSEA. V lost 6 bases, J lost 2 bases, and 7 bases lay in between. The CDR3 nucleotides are TGCAGCGTCTGGGGGAACTATGGCTACACCTTC. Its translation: CSVWGNYGYTF.

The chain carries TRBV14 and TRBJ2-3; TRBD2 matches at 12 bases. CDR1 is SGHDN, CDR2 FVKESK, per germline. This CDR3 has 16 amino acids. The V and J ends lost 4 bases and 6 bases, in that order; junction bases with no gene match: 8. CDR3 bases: TGTGCCAGCAGCCCCAGACTAGCGGGAGCTGGGGATACGCAGTATTTT. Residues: CASSPRLAGAGDTQYF.

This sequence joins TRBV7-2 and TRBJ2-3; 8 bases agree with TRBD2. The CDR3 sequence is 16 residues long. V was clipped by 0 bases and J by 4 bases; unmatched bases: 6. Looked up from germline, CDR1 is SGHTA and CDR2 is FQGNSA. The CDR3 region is CASSLALGLVADTQYF. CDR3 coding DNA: TGTGCCAGCAGCTTAGCTCTGGGACTAGTCGCAGATACGCAGTATTTT.

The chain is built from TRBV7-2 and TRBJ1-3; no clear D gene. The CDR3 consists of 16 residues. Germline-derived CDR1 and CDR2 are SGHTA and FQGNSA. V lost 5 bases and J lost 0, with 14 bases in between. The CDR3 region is CASSPQSGDSGNTIYF. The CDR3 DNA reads TGTGCCAGCAGCCCCCAGTCGGGAGACTCTGGAAACACCATATATTTT. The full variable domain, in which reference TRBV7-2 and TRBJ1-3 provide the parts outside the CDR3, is GAGVSQSPSNKVTEKGKDVELRCDPISGHTALYWYRQSLGQGLEFLIYFQGNSAPDKSGLPSDRFSAERTGGSVSTLTIQRTQQEDSAVYLCASSPQSGDSGNTIYFGEGSWLTVV.

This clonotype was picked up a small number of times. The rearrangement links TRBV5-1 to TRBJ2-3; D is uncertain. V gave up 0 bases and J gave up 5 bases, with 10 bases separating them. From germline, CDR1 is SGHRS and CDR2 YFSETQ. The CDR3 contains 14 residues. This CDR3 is CASSLDGQQDTQYF. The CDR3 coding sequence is TGCGCCAGCAGCTTGGACGGGCAACAAGATACGCAGTATTTT.

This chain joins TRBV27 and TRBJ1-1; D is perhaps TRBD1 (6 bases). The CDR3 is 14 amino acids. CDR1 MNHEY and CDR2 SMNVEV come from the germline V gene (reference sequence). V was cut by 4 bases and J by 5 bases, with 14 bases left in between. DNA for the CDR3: TGTGCCAGCAGTTCACAAATGCAGGGGACTGAAGCTTTCTTT. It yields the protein CASSSQMQGTEAFF.

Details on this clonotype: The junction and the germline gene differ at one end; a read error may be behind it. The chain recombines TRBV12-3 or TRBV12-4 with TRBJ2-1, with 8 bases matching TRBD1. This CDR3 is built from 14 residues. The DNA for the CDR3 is TGTGCCAGCACTTTAGGCCAGGGGGCTAATGAGCAGTTCTTC. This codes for CASTLGQGANEQFF.

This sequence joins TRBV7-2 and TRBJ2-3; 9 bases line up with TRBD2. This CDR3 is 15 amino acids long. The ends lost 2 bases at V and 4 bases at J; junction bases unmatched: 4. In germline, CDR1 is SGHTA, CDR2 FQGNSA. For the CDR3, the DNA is TGTGCCAGCAGCTTATTGATAGCGGGAGCAGATACGCAGTATTTT. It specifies CASSLLIAGADTQYF.

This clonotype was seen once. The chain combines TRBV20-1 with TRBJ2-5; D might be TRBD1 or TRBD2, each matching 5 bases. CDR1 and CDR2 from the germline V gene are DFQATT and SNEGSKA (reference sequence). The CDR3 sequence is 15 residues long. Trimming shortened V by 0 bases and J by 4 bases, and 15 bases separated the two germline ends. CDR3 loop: CSARDPQRQGETQYF. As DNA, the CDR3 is TGCAGTGCTAGAGATCCCCAGCGGCAGGGAGAGACCCAGTACTTC.